What follows are 7 T cell receptor beta chains derived from one specimen sequenced in a study of vaccination and CD4 T cells after COVID-19. Treatment given: roughly 10-day PBMC culture with coronavirus spike peptide pools or control peptides (ViraFEST assay). The antigens of these receptors remain unknown. Once obtained from cultured CD4+ T cells, the DNA was sequenced using the Oncomine TCR Beta short-read assay. One entry per CDR3 protein, called by TCRdb with MiXCR from the PCR reads. Here the sample spans about 10,000 distinct CDR3 sequences, roughly 50% being singletons. The sequenced sample consisted of CD4+ T cells from blood, cultured in vitro. Every receptor here comes from a human donor who had recovered from COVID-19.

This clonotype was counted a few times. The V call is TRBV19, the J call TRBJ1-5, with D possibly being TRBD1 (6 bases). The ends were cut back, 7 bases at V and 7 bases at J, with 20 bases in the middle. CDR1 and CDR2 from the germline V gene are LNHDA and SQIVND (reference sequence). The CDR3 consists of 15 residues. The CDR3 DNA reads TGTGCCAGTACCTCACCGTGGGGGCCTGGGCAGCCCCAGCATTTT. It yields the protein CASTSPWGPGQPQHF.

This chain uses TRBV7-7 with TRBJ1-1, with D hard to call. Trimming took 1 base from V and 3 from J, leaving 6 bases between them. Germline CDR1 and CDR2: SSHAT and FNYEAQ (reference sequence). This CDR3 spans 13 amino acids. The CDR3 bases are TGTGCCAGCAGCTTAGACAGAGACACTGAAGCTTTCTTT. Residues: CASSLDRDTEAFF. Drawing the rest from reference TRBV7-7 and TRBJ1-1, the complete variable domain is GAGVSQSPRYKVTKRGQDVTLRCDPISSHATLYWYQQALGQGPEFLTYFNYEAQPDKSGLPSDRFSAERPEGSISTLTIQRTEQRDSAMYRCASSLDRDTEAFFGQGTRLTVV.

A few counts support this clonotype. V is TRBV6-1 and J is TRBJ2-2; D might be TRBD1 (6 bases). CDR1 MNHNS and CDR2 SASEGT come from the germline V gene. The V and J ends lost 11 bases and 1 base respectively, with 11 bases between them. The CDR3 is made up of 13 amino acids. Here the CDR3 reads CAGLDRNTGELFF. The CDR3 DNA reads TGTGCCGGCCTGGACAGGAACACCGGGGAGCTGTTTTTT.

The chain joins TRBV7-6 to TRBJ1-4, with 9 bases fitting TRBD1. Germline lookup yields CDR1 SGHVS and CDR2 FNYEAQ. The CDR3 extends over 17 amino acids. The V and J ends lost 5 bases and 2 bases, in that order; junction bases with no gene match: 9. As DNA, the CDR3 is TGTGCCAGCAGCCCGAGACAGGGGGGGGTGACTAATGAAAAACTGTTTTTT. It codes for CASSPRQGGVTNEKLFF.

The V and J genes are TRBV10-2 and TRBJ1-5; D gene ambiguous. CDR3 length: 16 residues. Trimming left V 3 bases short and J 4 bases short, with 16 bases between. The germline V gene encodes CDR1 WSHSY and CDR2 SAAADI. The CDR3 here is CASSDRSAWRNQPQHF. In DNA form, the CDR3 reads TGCGCCAGCAGTGACAGGTCGGCCTGGCGAAATCAGCCCCAGCATTTT.

The chain joins TRBV6-2 or TRBV6-3 to TRBJ1-1, with D perhaps TRBD1 (6 bases). V was pared by 7 bases and J by 1 base, with 10 bases between. The CDR3 length is 13 residues. Germline V gene data show CDR1 as MNHEY and CDR2 as SVGEGT. CDR3 sequence (DNA): TGTGCCAGCATCGAAGGGGGGAACACTGAAGCTTTCTTT. Protein product: CASIEGGNTEAFF.

The chain combines TRBV25-1 with TRBJ2-1; tentatively, D is TRBD2 (6 bases). The CDR3 is made up of 15 amino acids. V was cut by 5 bases and J by 5 bases, with 16 bases left in between. The germline V gene encodes CDR1 MGHDK and CDR2 SYGVNS. The CDR3 loop reads CASSPAAGANNEQFF. The CDR3 region has the DNA TGTGCCAGCAGTCCGGCAGCGGGCGCAAACAATGAGCAGTTCTTC.